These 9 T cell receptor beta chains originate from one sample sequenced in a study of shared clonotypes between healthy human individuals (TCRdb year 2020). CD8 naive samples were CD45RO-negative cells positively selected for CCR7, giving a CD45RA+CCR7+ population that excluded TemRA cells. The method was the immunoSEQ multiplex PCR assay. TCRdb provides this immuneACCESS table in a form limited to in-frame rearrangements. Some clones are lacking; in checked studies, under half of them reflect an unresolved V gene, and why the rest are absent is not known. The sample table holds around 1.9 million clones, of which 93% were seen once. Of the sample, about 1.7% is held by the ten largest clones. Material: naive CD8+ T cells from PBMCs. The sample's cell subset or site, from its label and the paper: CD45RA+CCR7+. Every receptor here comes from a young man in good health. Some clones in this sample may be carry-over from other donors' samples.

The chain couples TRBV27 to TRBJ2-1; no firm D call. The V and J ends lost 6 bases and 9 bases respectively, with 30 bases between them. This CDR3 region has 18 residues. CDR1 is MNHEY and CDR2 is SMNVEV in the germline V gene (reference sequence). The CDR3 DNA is TGTGCCAGCAGCACCAGCCTCATCGCCGGCAGCGCTGTTGGTGAGCAGTTCTTC. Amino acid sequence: CASSTSLIAGSAVGEQFF.

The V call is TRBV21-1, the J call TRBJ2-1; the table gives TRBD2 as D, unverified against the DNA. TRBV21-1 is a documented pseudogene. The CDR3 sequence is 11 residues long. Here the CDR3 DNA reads TGTGCCAGCAGCATTTCGGGGGAGCAGTTCTTC. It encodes CASSISGEQFF.

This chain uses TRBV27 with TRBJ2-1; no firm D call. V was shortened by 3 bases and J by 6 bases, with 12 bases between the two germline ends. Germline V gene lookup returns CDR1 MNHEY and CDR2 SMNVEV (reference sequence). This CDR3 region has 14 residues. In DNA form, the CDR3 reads TGTGCCAGCAGTTTGGGCCGCGTTCTCAATGAGCAGTTCTTC. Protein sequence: CASSLGRVLNEQFF.

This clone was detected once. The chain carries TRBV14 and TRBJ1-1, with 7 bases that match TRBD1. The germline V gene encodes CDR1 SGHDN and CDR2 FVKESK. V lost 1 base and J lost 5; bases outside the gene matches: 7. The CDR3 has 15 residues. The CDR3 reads CASSQVRGLWTEAFF. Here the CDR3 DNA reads TGTGCCAGCAGCCAAGTCAGGGGGTTATGGACTGAAGCTTTCTTT.

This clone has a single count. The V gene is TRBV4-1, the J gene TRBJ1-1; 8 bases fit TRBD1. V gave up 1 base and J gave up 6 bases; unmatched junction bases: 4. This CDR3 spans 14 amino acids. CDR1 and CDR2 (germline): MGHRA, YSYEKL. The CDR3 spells CASSQVTGGPEAFF. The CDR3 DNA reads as TGCGCCAGCAGCCAAGTCACAGGGGGGCCTGAAGCTTTCTTT.

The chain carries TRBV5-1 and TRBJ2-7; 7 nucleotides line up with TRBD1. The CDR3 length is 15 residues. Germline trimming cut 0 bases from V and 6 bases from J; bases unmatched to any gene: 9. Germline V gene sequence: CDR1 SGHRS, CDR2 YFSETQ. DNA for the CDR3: TGCGCCAGCAGCTTGGGGACAGGTCGTTGGGGCGAGCAGTACTTC. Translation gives CASSLGTGRWGEQYF.

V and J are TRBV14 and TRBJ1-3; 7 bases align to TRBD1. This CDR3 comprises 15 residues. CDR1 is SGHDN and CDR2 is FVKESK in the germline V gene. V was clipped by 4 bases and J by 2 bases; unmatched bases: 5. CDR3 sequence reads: CASSLRGTAGNTIYF. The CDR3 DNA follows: TGTGCCAGCAGCCTTCGAGGGACAGCTGGAAACACCATATATTTT.

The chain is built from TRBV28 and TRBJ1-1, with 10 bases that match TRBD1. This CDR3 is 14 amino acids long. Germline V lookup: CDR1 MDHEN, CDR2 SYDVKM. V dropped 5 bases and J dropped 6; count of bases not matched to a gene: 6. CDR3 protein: CASSGPDRGAEAFF. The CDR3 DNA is TGTGCCAGCAGTGGACCGGACAGGGGGGCTGAAGCTTTCTTT.

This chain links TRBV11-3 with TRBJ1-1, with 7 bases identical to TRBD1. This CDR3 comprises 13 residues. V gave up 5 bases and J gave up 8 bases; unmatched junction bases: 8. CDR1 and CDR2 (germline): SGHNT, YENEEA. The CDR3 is CASSQGGQGEAFF. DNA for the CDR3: TGTGCCAGCAGCCAGGGGGGGCAGGGAGAAGCTTTCTTT.